The 26 T cell receptor beta chains below come from one sample, sequenced in a study of long-term antiretroviral therapy in people with HIV. Researchers report immunoSEQ v3.0 was run at survey level. Assay used: immunoSEQ multiplex PCR; TCRdb lists only in-frame clones, some missing. The data contain around 29,000 clones, around 96% of them singletons. Sequenced here: unsorted PBMCs, sampled approximately 6.3 years after starting antiretroviral therapy. The receptor source for this set is a man aged 30-40 years with HIV.

This clone was counted only a few times. The chain carries TRBV6-5 and TRBJ2-7; 12 nucleotides line up with TRBD1. The CDR3 consists of 15 residues. Germline CDR1 is MNHEY and CDR2 is SVGAGI. V lost 2 bases and J lost 3; bases outside the gene matches: 2. CDR3 in amino acids: CASSYRDRGRYEQYF. CDR3 nucleotide sequence: TGTGCCAGCAGTTACAGGGACAGGGGGCGCTACGAGCAGTACTTC.

This clone appeared once. The genes are TRBV9 and TRBJ2-5; 11 nucleotides line up with TRBD2. The CDR3 runs to 14 residues. The J segment lost 9 bases and the V segment lost 1 base, leaving 5 bases of the junction unmatched. Germline loops: CDR1 SGDLS, CDR2 YYNGEE. For the CDR3, the DNA is TGTGCCAGCAGCGTATTTGTAGCGGGGGGGGCCCAGTACTTC. It specifies CASSVFVAGGAQYF.

V gene TRBV19 combines with J gene TRBJ2-1; the D call may be TRBD1 or TRBD2 (5 bases each). V was cut by 6 bases and J by 11 bases, with 11 bases left in between. The germline CDR1 and CDR2 sequences are LNHDA and SQIVND (reference sequence). The CDR3 runs to 11 residues. CDR3 sequence: CASRTADQQFF. The CDR3 coding sequence is TGTGCCAGTAGGACAGCGGACCAGCAGTTCTTC.

This clone appeared a single time. This sequence joins TRBV6-4 and TRBJ2-3; 8 nucleotides match TRBD2. The CDR3 extends over 16 amino acids. J was trimmed by 6 bases and V by 5 bases; bases with no gene match: 13. CDR1 MRHNA and CDR2 SNTAGT come from the germline V gene. CDR3 DNA sequence: TGTGCCAGCAGTTCCTTCGCGGGGGGTTCAACGGATACGCAGTATTTT. It yields the protein CASSSFAGGSTDTQYF.

The gene calls are TRBV18 and TRBJ2-7, with TRBD2 identical over 10 bases. CDR1 and CDR2 from the germline V gene are KGHSH and LQKENI. The CDR3 runs 16 residues. Unmatched junction bases numbered 10, after V lost 6 bases and J lost 2 bases. The CDR3 nucleotides read TGTGCCAGCTCGCCTACTAGCGGGGATAGGACCTACGAGCAGTACTTC. Translation: CASSPTSGDRTYEQYF.

The chain uses TRBV10-3 and TRBJ2-3, with 10 nucleotides matching TRBD2. Per germline, CDR1 ENHRY and CDR2 SYGVKD. The CDR3 runs 16 residues. V shed 5 bases and J 3 bases; nucleotides not matched to a gene: 8. The CDR3 sequence: CAISIGTSVGTDTQYF. CDR3 nucleotide sequence: TGTGCCATCAGTATAGGGACTAGCGTCGGGACAGATACGCAGTATTTT.

J is TRBJ1-2 and V is TRBV13; D uncertain. The CDR3 contains 15 residues. Between the trimmed V and J ends, which lost 1 base and 2 bases, there was a span of 11 bases. Germline V gene sequence: CDR1 PRHDT, CDR2 FYEKMQ (reference sequence). The CDR3 reads CASSLDLRANYGYTF. CDR3 DNA sequence: TGTGCCAGCAGCTTAGATTTGAGGGCGAACTATGGCTACACCTTC.

The gene calls are TRBV5-5 and TRBJ1-4; no clear D gene. The germline CDR1 and CDR2 sequences are SGHKS and YYEKEE (reference sequence). The V end lost 4 bases, the J end lost 8 bases, and 12 bases lay between the germline ends. This CDR3 has 13 amino acids. This chain's CDR3 is CASSRSPQEKLFF. As DNA, the CDR3 is TGTGCCAGCAGCCGTAGCCCGCAGGAAAAACTGTTTTTT. The complete variable domain, with remaining parts taken from reference TRBV5-5 and TRBJ1-4, reads DAGVTQSPTHLIKTRGQQVTLRCSPISGHKSVSWYQQVLGQGPQFIFQYYEKEERGRGNFPDRFSARQFPNYSSELNVNALLLGDSALYLCASSRSPQEKLFFGSGTQLSVL.

The chain combines TRBV6-6 with TRBJ1-3; D may be TRBD1 (5 bases). V lost 0 bases and J 5 bases, leaving 11 bases between the germline ends. There are 15 residues in the CDR3. Germline assignment: CDR1 MNHNY and CDR2 SVGAGI (reference sequence). The CDR3 nucleotides read TGTGCCAGCAGTTACTCTCTGGGGCTGAGAAACACCATATATTTT. Amino acid sequence: CASSYSLGLRNTIYF.

The chain joins TRBV11-2 to TRBJ2-2; no clear D gene. The germline CDR1 and CDR2 sequences are SGHAT and FQNNGV. Trimming took 4 bases from V and 5 from J, leaving 8 bases between them. CDR3 length: 13 residues. In DNA, the CDR3 is TGTGCCAGCAGCTCCTTGCGAACCGGGGAGCTGTTTTTT. Encoded protein: CASSSLRTGELFF.

V is TRBV19 and J is TRBJ2-3, with a weak D call TRBD2 (6 bases). The germline CDR1 and CDR2 sequences are LNHDA and SQIVND (reference sequence). The CDR3 is 13 amino acids. The V gene lost 8 bases and the J gene lost 1 base, with 10 bases spanning the gap. The DNA for the CDR3 is TGTGCCAGTGGAGGACTACGCACAGATACGCAGTATTTT. Translating gives CASGGLRTDTQYF.

The sample holds a few counts of this clone. The chain combines TRBV28 with TRBJ2-7; D is ambiguous. The CDR3 is made up of 13 amino acids. Germline V gene data show CDR1 as MDHEN and CDR2 as SYDVKM. Trimming pared 7 bases from V and 3 bases from J, leaving 13 bases between. CDR3 DNA sequence: TGTGCCAGCAATATGGAGATCTACTACGAGCAGTACTTC. This translates into CASNMEIYYEQYF. Combining the CDR3 with reference TRBV28 and TRBJ2-7 gives the whole variable domain DVKVTQSSRYLVKRTGEKVFLECVQDMDHENMFWYRQDPGLGLRLIYFSYDVKMKEKGDIPEGYSVSREKKERFSLILESASTNQTSMYLCASNMEIYYEQYFGPGTRLTVT.

This clone qualifies as medium-sized. Other DNA sequences within the sample encode an identical CDR3. This chain joins TRBV19 and TRBJ2-7; 9 nucleotides match TRBD2. In germline, CDR1 is LNHDA, CDR2 SQIVND (reference sequence). Unmatched junction bases numbered 2, after V lost 3 bases and J lost 5 bases. The CDR3 is 13 residues long. The CDR3 region is CASSIASGDEQYF. CDR3 nucleotide sequence: TGTGCCAGTAGTATTGCTAGCGGGGACGAGCAGTACTTC.

The chain uses TRBV5-6 and TRBJ2-3; no reliable D call. Germline CDR1 SGHDT, CDR2 YYEEEE. V dropped 0 bases and J dropped 1 base, with 3 bases sitting between them. This CDR3 is built from 13 residues. This CDR3 reads CASSLVGTDTQYF. The CDR3 DNA is TGTGCCAGCAGCTTGGTGGGCACAGATACGCAGTATTTT.

This clone was seen more than once but under ten times. J is TRBJ2-3 and V is TRBV6-5, with 7 bases identical to TRBD1. CDR1 MNHEY and CDR2 SVGAGI come from the germline V gene. The CDR3 is 14 residues long. Unmatched junction bases numbered 4, after V lost 2 bases and J lost 5 bases. The CDR3 coding sequence is TGTGCCAGCAGTTACGGACAGGTGATAGATACGCAGTATTTT. Residues: CASSYGQVIDTQYF.

CDR3 bases: TGTGCCAGCAGCCCAGGCCCTCGGGAACCCTACGAGCAGTACTTC. The encoded protein is CASSPGPREPYEQYF. This rearrangement joins TRBV5-4 to TRBJ2-7; D is perhaps TRBD2 (5 bases). CDR3 length: 15 amino acids. V was pared by 4 bases and J by 2 bases, with 16 bases between. CDR1 and CDR2 (germline): SGHNT, YYREEE (reference sequence).

The V call is TRBV7-2, the J call TRBJ1-1; D unresolved. Germline loops: CDR1 SGHTA, CDR2 FQGNSA. This CDR3 is 15 amino acids long. Trimming took off 0 bases at V and 0 bases at J, with 8 bases between the two ends. This chain's CDR3 is CASSLAGILNTEAFF. The DNA for the CDR3 is TGTGCCAGCAGCTTAGCGGGGATCCTGAACACTGAAGCTTTCTTT. Supplemented by reference TRBV7-2 and TRBJ1-1, the full variable domain reads GAGVSQSPSNKVTEKGKDVELRCDPISGHTALYWYRQSLGQGLEFLIYFQGNSAPDKSGLPSDRFSAERTGGSVSTLTIQRTQQEDSAVYLCASSLAGILNTEAFFGQGTRLTVV.

The chain recombines TRBV9 with TRBJ1-2; D unclear. Deletions cut 0 bases from V and 0 bases from J, with 9 bases between. Germline CDR1 reads SGDLS; CDR2 reads YYNGEE. The CDR3 is made up of 15 amino acids. The CDR3 nucleotides read TGTGCCAGCAGCGTAGGGCCTACCTCTAACTATGGCTACACCTTC. It encodes CASSVGPTSNYGYTF.

This sequence joins TRBV7-9 and TRBJ2-7; D ambiguous. Germline V CDR1 and CDR2: SEHNR, FQNEAQ (reference sequence). Trimming stripped 0 bases from V and 4 bases from J, with 10 bases between. The CDR3 extends over 14 amino acids. The CDR3 region has the DNA TGTGCCAGCAGCTTAGCTTCGTCTAGTTACGAGCAGTACTTC. This codes for CASSLASSSYEQYF.

The rearrangement uses TRBV6-5 and TRBJ2-1; 10 bases are a match to TRBD2. Trimming at V came to 2 bases and at J to 4 bases, leaving 5 bases not matched to a gene. CDR3 length equals 16 residues. Germline V gene sequence: CDR1 MNHEY, CDR2 SVGAGI. The CDR3: CASSYASGSGYNEQFF. The CDR3 DNA reads TGTGCCAGCAGTTACGCTAGCGGGAGTGGGTACAATGAGCAGTTCTTC.

The chain couples TRBV27 to TRBJ1-5, with TRBD1 as a possible D gene (6 bases). Germline V lookup: CDR1 MNHEY, CDR2 SMNVEV (reference sequence). Trimming stripped 5 bases from V and 5 bases from J, with 16 bases between. The CDR3 has 15 residues. CDR3 in DNA: TGTGCCAGCAGTAGTTCCCCCGGGACACATCAGCCCCAGCATTTT. Translation: CASSSSPGTHQPQHF.

The rearrangement joins TRBV28 to TRBJ2-5; perhaps TRBD2 as D (7 bases). Trimming removed 10 bases at V and 1 base at J, with 16 bases between. The CDR3 extends over 14 amino acids. Germline V gene lookup returns CDR1 MDHEN and CDR2 SYDVKM. This chain's CDR3 is CAKGGEWVQETQYF. The CDR3 DNA follows: TGTGCCAAGGGGGGGGAGTGGGTCCAAGAGACCCAGTACTTC.

This chain joins TRBV5-1 and TRBJ2-3; weak D call: TRBD2 (5 bases). The CDR3 spans 15 residues. Germline V gives CDR1 SGHRS, CDR2 YFSETQ. Between the trimmed V and J ends, which lost 0 bases and 2 bases, there was a span of 10 bases. Here the CDR3 reads CASSLGSGYTDTQYF. The DNA of the CDR3 is TGCGCCAGCAGCTTGGGAAGCGGATACACAGATACGCAGTATTTT.

The rearrangement links TRBV18 to TRBJ1-2; 8 bases map to TRBD1. In germline, CDR1 is KGHSH, CDR2 LQKENI. Losses at the gene ends were 6 bases for V and 4 bases for J; bases not matched to a gene: 13. This CDR3 is 16 amino acids long. DNA for the CDR3: TGTGCCAGCTCGCCATCGTCGACAGGGGACATCTATGGCTACACCTTC. This sequence encodes CASSPSSTGDIYGYTF.

The chain has TRBV14 and TRBJ1-2; D unresolved. This CDR3 contains 13 residues. The germline gives CDR1 SGHDN, CDR2 FVKESK. Between the trimmed V and J ends, which lost 5 bases and 2 bases, there was a span of 9 bases. As DNA, the CDR3 is TGTGCCAGCAGCGCGGACGGAAACTATGGCTACACCTTC. Amino acid sequence: CASSADGNYGYTF. Variable domain in full (rest from reference TRBV14 and TRBJ1-2): EAGVTQFPSHSVIEKGQTVTLRCDPISGHDNLYWYRRVMGKEIKFLLHFVKESKQDESGMPNNRFLAERTGGTYSTLKVQPAELEDSGVYFCASSADGNYGYTFGSGTRLTVV.

Only a few counts were recorded for this clone. V and J are TRBV30 and TRBJ1-3, with D possibly being TRBD1 (6 bases). This CDR3 has 13 residues. Germline values: CDR1 GTSNPN, CDR2 SVGIG (reference sequence). Trimming left V 8 bases short and J 3 bases short, with 14 bases between. The chain's CDR3 is CAGERQVGNTIYF. In DNA form, the CDR3 reads TGTGCCGGGGAGAGACAGGTTGGAAACACCATATATTTT.